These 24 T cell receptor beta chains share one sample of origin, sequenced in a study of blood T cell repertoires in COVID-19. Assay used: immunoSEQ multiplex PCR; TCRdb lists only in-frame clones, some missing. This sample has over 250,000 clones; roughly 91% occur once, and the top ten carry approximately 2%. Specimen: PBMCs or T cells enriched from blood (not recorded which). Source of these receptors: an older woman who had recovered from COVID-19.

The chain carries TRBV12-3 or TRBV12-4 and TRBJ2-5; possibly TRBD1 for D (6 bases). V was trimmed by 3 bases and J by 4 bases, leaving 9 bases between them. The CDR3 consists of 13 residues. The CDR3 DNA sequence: TGTGCCAGCAGTTTGAGGGGGTCAGAGACCCAGTACTTC. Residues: CASSLRGSETQYF.

The CDR3 nucleotides read TGCGCCACCTCTCTCGGAGGCGATCGACCCCAGCATTTT. Translation: CATSLGGDRPQHF. J is TRBJ1-5 and V is TRBV10-2; D not certain. Per the germline V gene, CDR1 is WSHSY and CDR2 is SAAADI. The CDR3 consists of 13 residues. V was cut by 10 bases and J by 10 bases, with 20 bases left in between.

The CDR3 spells CASSSPGTLSEQYF. The CDR3 nucleotides read TGTGCCAGTAGTTCCCCCGGGACACTTTCCGAGCAGTACTTC. This sequence joins TRBV19 and TRBJ2-7; D possibly corresponds to TRBD1 (6 bases). Trimming left V 5 bases short and J 6 bases short, with 17 bases between. Germline-derived CDR1 and CDR2 are LNHDA and SQIVND (reference sequence). CDR3 size: 14 residues.

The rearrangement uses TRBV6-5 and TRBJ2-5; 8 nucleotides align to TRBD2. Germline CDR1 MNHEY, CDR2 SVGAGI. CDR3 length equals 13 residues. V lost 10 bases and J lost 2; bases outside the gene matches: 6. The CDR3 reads CATRGGNQETQYF. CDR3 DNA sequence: TGTGCCACCCGGGGGGGTAATCAAGAGACCCAGTACTTC.

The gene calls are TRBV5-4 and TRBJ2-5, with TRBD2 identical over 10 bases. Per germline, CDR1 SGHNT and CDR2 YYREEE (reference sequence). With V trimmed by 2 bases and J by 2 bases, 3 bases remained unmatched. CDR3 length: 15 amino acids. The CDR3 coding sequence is TGTGCCAGCAGCTTAGCGGGAGGGCCTCAAGAGACCCAGTACTTC. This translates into CASSLAGGPQETQYF.

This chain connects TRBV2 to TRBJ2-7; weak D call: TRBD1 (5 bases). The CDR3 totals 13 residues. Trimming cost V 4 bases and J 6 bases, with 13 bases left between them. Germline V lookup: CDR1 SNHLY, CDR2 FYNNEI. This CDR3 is CASSAGRAGEQYF. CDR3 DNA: TGTGCCAGCAGTGCTGGCAGGGCAGGCGAGCAGTACTTC. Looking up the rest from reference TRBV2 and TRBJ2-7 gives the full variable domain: EPEVTQTPSHQVTQMGQEVILRCVPISNHLYFYWYRQILGQKVEFLVSFYNNEISEKSEIFDDQFSVERPDGSNFTLKIRSTKLEDSAMYFCASSAGRAGEQYFGPGTRLTVT.

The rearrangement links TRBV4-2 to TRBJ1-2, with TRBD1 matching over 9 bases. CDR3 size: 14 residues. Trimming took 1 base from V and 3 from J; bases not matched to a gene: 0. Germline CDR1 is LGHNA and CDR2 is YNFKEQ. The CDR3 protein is CASSQGTGDYGYTF. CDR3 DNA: TGTGCCAGCAGCCAAGGGACAGGGGACTATGGCTACACCTTC.

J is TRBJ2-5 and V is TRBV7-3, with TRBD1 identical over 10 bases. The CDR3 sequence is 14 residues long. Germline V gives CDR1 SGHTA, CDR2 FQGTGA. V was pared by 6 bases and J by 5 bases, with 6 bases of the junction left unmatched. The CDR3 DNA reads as TGTGCCAGCAGTATGACAGGGGGCTTGGAGACCCAGTACTTC. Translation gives CASSMTGGLETQYF.

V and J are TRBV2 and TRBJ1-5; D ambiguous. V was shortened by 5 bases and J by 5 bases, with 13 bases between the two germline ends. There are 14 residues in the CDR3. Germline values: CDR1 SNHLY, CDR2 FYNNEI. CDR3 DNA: TGTGCCAGCAGTCCTCGGCGGAGCGATCAGCCCCAGCATTTT. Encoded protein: CASSPRRSDQPQHF.

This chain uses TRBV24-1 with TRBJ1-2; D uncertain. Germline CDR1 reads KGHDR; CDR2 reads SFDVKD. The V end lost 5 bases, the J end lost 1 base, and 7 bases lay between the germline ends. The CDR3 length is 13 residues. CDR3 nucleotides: TGTGCCACCAGTGCTACTCTTAACTATGGCTACACCTTC. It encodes CATSATLNYGYTF.

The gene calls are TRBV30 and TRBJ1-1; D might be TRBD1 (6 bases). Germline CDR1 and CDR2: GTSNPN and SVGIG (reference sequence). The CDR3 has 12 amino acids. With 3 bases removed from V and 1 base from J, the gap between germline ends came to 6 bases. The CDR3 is CAWRDRNTEAFF. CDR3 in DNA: TGTGCCTGGAGGGACAGGAACACTGAAGCTTTCTTT. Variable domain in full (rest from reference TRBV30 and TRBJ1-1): SQTIHQWPATLVQPVGSPLSLECTVEGTSNPNLYWYRQAAGRGLQLLFYSVGIGQISSEVPQNLSASRPQDRQFILSSKKLLLSDSGFYLCAWRDRNTEAFFGQGTRLTVV.

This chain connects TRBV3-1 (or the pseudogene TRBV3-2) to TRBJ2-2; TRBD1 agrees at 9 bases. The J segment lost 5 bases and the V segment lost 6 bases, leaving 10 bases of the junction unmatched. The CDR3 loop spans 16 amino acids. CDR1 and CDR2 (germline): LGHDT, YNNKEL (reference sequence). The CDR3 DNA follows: TGTGCCAGCAGTCCCACATCGACAGGGGGTACCGGGGAGCTGTTTTTT. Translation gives CASSPTSTGGTGELFF.

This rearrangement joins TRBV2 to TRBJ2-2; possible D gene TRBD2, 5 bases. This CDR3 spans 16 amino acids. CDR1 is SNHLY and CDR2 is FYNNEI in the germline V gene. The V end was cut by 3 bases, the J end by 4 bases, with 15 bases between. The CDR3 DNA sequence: TGTGCCAGCAGTGATCGGGGATTTGGTGTCACCGGGGAGCTGTTTTTT. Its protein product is CASSDRGFGVTGELFF. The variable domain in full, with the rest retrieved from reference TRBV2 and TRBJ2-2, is EPEVTQTPSHQVTQMGQEVILRCVPISNHLYFYWYRQILGQKVEFLVSFYNNEISEKSEIFDDQFSVERPDGSNFTLKIRSTKLEDSAMYFCASSDRGFGVTGELFFGEGSRLTVL.

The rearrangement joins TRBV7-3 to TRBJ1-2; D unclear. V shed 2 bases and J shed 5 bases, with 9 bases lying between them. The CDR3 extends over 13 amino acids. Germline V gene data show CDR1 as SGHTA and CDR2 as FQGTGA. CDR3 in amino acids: CASSLGGGYGYTF. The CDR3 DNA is TGTGCCAGCAGCTTAGGAGGCGGGTATGGCTACACCTTC.

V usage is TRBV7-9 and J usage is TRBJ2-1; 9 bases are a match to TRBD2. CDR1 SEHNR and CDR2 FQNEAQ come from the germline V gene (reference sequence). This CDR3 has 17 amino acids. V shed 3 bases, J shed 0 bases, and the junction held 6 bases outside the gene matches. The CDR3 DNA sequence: TGTGCCAGCAGCTTGGCCATTAGCGGGAGCTCCTACAATGAGCAGTTCTTC. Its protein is CASSLAISGSSYNEQFF.

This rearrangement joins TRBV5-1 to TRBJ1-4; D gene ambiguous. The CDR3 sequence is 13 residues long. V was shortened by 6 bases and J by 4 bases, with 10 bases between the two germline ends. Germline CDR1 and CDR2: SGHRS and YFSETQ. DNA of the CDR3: TGCGCCAGCAAGGAGGCACATAATGAAAAACTGTTTTTT. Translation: CASKEAHNEKLFF.

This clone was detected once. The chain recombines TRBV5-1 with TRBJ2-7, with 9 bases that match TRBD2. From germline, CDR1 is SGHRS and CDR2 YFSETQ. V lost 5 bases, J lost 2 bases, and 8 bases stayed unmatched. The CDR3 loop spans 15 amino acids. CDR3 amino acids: CASRGEERGAYEQYF. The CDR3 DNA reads TGCGCCAGCAGGGGCGAGGAGCGGGGGGCCTACGAGCAGTACTTC.

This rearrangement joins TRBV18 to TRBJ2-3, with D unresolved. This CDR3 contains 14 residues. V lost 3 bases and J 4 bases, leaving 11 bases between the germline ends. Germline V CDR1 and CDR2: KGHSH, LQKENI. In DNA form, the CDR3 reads TGTGCCAGCTCACCCGAGGTAGTTTCAGATACGCAGTATTTT. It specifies CASSPEVVSDTQYF.

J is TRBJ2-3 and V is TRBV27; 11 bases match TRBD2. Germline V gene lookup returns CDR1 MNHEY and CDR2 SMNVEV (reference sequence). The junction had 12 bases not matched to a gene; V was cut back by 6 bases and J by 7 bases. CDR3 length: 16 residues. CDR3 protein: CASRNTSGRLVHTQYF. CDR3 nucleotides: TGTGCCAGCAGGAATACTAGCGGGAGATTGGTTCATACGCAGTATTTT.

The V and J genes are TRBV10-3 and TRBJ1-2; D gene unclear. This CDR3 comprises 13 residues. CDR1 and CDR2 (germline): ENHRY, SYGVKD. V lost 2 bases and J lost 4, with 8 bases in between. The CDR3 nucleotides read TGTGCCATCAGTGAGGGAACGGGCTATGGCTACACCTTC. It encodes CAISEGTGYGYTF.

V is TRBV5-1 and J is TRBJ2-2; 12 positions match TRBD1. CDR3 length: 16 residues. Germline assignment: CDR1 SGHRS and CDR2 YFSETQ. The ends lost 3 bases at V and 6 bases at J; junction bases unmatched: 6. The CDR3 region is CASSWGTGGASGELFF. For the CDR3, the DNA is TGCGCCAGCAGCTGGGGGACAGGGGGCGCATCCGGGGAGCTGTTTTTT. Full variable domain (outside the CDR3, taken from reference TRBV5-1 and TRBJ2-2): KAGVTQTPRYLIKTRGQQVTLSCSPISGHRSVSWYQQTPGQGLQFLFEYFSETQRNKGNFPGRFSGRQFSNSRSEMNVSTLELGDSALYLCASSWGTGGASGELFFGEGSRLTVL.

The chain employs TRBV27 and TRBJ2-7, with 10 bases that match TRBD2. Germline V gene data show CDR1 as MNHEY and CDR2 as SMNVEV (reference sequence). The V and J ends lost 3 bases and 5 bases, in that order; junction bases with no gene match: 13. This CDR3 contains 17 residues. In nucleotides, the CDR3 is TGTGCCAGCAGTTTTCAGGGGTTTAGGCTAGCGGGAGACGAGCAGTACTTC. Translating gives CASSFQGFRLAGDEQYF.

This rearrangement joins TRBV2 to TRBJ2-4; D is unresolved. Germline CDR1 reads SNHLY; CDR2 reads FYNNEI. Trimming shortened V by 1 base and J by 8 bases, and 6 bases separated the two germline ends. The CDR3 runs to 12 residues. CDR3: CASSEGPDIQYF. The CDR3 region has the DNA TGTGCCAGCAGTGAAGGGCCAGACATTCAGTACTTC.

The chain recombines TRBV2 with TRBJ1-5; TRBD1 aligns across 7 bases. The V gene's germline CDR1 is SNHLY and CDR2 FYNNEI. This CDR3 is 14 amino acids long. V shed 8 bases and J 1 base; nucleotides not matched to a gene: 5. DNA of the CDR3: TGTGCCAGCGGGGACAGATTGAGCAATCAGCCCCAGCATTTT. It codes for CASGDRLSNQPQHF.